The text below deals with one TCR beta chain. The data originate from a study of CD8 T cells in Susac syndrome. Reverse transcription of roughly 0.5 to 1 ug RNA used random hexamers. TCRdb recomputed calls from the immunoSEQ multiplex PCR reads with MiXCR, one row per CDR3 protein. The repertoire holds some 100,000 distinct CDR3 sequences, with less than 95% as singletons. CDR3 length: 12 residues. Isolation of CD8+ and CD4+ T cells was performed negatively, whereas enrichment of TEMRA cells was done by FACS. The specimen sequenced was CD8+ T cells from PBMCs. The clonotype was recovered from a human donor in good health. The rearrangement links TRBV21-1 to TRBJ1-1. TRBV21-1 is termed a pseudogene. The CDR3 sequence is CASRGRNTEAFF. In nucleotides, the CDR3 is TGTGCCAGCAGAGGTAGGAACACTGAAGCTTTCTTT.